The sequence of this T cell receptor beta chain was determined in a study of blood T cell repertoires in COVID-19. The germline CDR1 and CDR2 sequences are MGHRA and YSYEKL. Trimming cost V 0 bases and J 5 bases; bases outside gene matches: 21. The CDR3 runs 21 residues. Assay: immunoSEQ multiplex PCR; the TCRdb copy retains only in-frame clones and omits some. The data hold 180,000 or so clones, with roughly nine tenths observed a single time. This TCR was recovered from a woman of 80 years or more in a cohort sampled during active or convalescent COVID-19. The rearrangement links TRBV4-1 to TRBJ1-4, with TRBD1 matching 7 bases. Sequenced material: peripheral blood. CDR3 sequence: CASSQDKGVGRASGGNEKLFF. The CDR3 coding sequence is TGCGCCAGCAGCCAAGATAAGGGGGTAGGCCGCGCCTCAGGGGGGAATGAAAAACTGTTTTTT.